This note documents a single TCR beta chain sequence. Methods used by the authors: Nucleated cell counts were estimated from reference gene primer amplification. Here immunoSEQ multiplex PCR was the method, and the copy in TCRdb shows in-frame clones only, minus some. V and J calls and clone size are copied from that table; D and trimming were computed from the DNA. Of some 250,000 clones detected, roughly nine tenths appear once; the ten largest clones hold roughly 6.3%. This entry comes from a study of blood T cell repertoires in COVID-19. About the research overall: Both acute and convalescent COVID-19 samples were obtained from the United States, Italy and Spain. Sample material is recorded as cDNA or gDNA derived from T cells, B-cell-depleted T cells, or PBMCs.

Trimming removed 3 bases from V and 6 bases from J; junction bases left unmatched: 14. This CDR3 region has 17 residues. Germline V gene lookup returns CDR1 MDHEN and CDR2 SYDVKM. The TCR originated in a man aged 60-69 years with acute or convalescent COVID-19. The chain combines TRBV28 with TRBJ1-5; 7 bases agree with TRBD1. The sequencing input was peripheral blood. CDR3 DNA: TGTGCCAGCAGTTTTCGCAGGGGGTCAGTGGGAGGTCAGCCCCAGCATTTT. As protein: CASSFRRGSVGGQPQHF.